These 32 T cell receptor beta chains originate from one sample sequenced in a study of shared clonotypes between healthy human individuals. The assay was immunoSEQ multiplex PCR, and TCRdb's table has in-frame clones only and misses some. The data contain a few million clones, approximately 90% of them seen just once; the ten biggest clones take up about 0.41%. Sequenced material: naive CD4+ T cells from PBMCs. Subset denoted: CD45RA+ positively selected. These receptor sequences come from a young man in good health. Some clones in this sample may be carry-over from other donors' samples.

J is TRBJ2-3 and V is TRBV28, with 7 bases lining up with TRBD2. The CDR3 loop spans 15 amino acids. Germline values: CDR1 MDHEN, CDR2 SYDVKM. V gave up 2 bases and J gave up 2 bases; unmatched junction bases: 4. This chain's CDR3 is CASSLMGGNTDTQYF. CDR3 coding DNA: TGTGCCAGCAGTTTAATGGGAGGGAACACAGATACGCAGTATTTT.

This clone occurred once. The chain is built from TRBV7-3 and TRBJ2-7; D remains unclear. Germline V gives CDR1 SGHTA, CDR2 FQGTGA. The CDR3 contains 11 residues. Trimming shortened V by 5 bases and J by 2 bases, and 4 bases separated the two germline ends. The CDR3 loop reads CASSLPYEQYF. The CDR3 nucleotides read TGTGCCAGCAGCCTTCCCTACGAGCAGTACTTC.

The gene calls are TRBV30 and TRBJ1-5; D possibly corresponds to TRBD1 (5 bases). This CDR3 is 13 amino acids long. V was pared by 3 bases and J by 3 bases, with 9 bases between. In germline, CDR1 is GTSNPN, CDR2 SVGIG (reference sequence). CDR3 in DNA: TGTGCCTGGAGCGGGGGGGACAATCAGCCCCAGCATTTT. Its translation: CAWSGGDNQPQHF.

The table lists this clone with a count of one. The chain carries TRBV15 and TRBJ2-1; tentatively, D is TRBD1 (6 bases). The CDR3 is 17 amino acids. Trimming shortened V by 1 base and J by 8 bases, and 21 bases separated the two germline ends. The germline V gene encodes CDR1 LNHNV and CDR2 YYDKDF (reference sequence). CDR3 region: CATSRAVTGPGVHEQFF. The CDR3 DNA reads TGTGCCACCAGCAGAGCGGTAACAGGGCCCGGGGTACATGAGCAGTTCTTC.

This chain links TRBV19 with TRBJ2-3; 9 nucleotides agree with TRBD2. The CDR3 loop spans 16 amino acids. V lost 3 bases to trimming and J lost 2 bases; unmatched junction nucleotides: 6. Looked up from germline, CDR1 is LNHDA and CDR2 is SQIVND (reference sequence). The CDR3, as DNA: TGTGCCAGTAGTATTGGAGCTAGCGGGACCACAGATACGCAGTATTTT. It is translated as CASSIGASGTTDTQYF.

Here the CDR3 DNA reads TGTGCCAGCAGTCTAGCGGCACGCACCGGGGAGCTGTTTTTT. As protein: CASSLAARTGELFF. This chain connects TRBV2 to TRBJ2-2; 7 nucleotides match TRBD2. The V and J ends lost 5 bases and 4 bases, in that order; junction bases with no gene match: 4. In germline, CDR1 is SNHLY, CDR2 FYNNEI. The length of the CDR3 is 14 residues.

V gene TRBV5-1 combines with J gene TRBJ2-4, with 11 bases that match TRBD2. The CDR3 consists of 15 residues. Per the germline V gene, CDR1 is SGHRS and CDR2 is YFSETQ. V gave up 0 bases and J gave up 8 bases; unmatched junction bases: 4. The CDR3 sequence is CASSLGTSGSYIQYF. CDR3 nucleotide sequence: TGCGCCAGCAGCTTGGGTACTAGCGGGAGTTACATTCAGTACTTC.

This chain uses TRBV7-2 with TRBJ1-3; no clear D gene. The CDR3 covers 13 residues. From germline, CDR1 is SGHTA and CDR2 FQGNSA. Trimming removed 5 bases at V and 14 bases at J, with 19 bases between. CDR3 protein: CASSPEGEPLLYF. The CDR3 DNA reads TGTGCCAGCAGCCCGGAGGGCGAACCACTCCTATATTTT.

The chain carries TRBV7-3 and TRBJ1-2, with unresolved D. Germline loops: CDR1 SGHTA, CDR2 FQGTGA. The CDR3 sequence is 15 residues long. Between the trimmed V and J ends, which lost 0 bases and 8 bases, there was a span of 16 bases. Here the CDR3 reads CASSLTGGSGDGYTF. In DNA, the CDR3 is TGTGCCAGCAGCTTAACCGGCGGGTCAGGCGACGGCTACACCTTC.

V gene TRBV10-3 combines with J gene TRBJ2-1; 7 bases align to TRBD2. The CDR3 contains 17 residues. The junction had 7 bases not matched to a gene; V was cut back by 0 bases and J by 2 bases. Germline-derived CDR1 and CDR2 are ENHRY and SYGVKD. In nucleotides, the CDR3 is TGTGCCATCAGTGAGTCGCCCGGGAGGCGCGCCTACAATGAGCAGTTCTTC. Translated, it gives CAISESPGRRAYNEQFF.

The V gene is TRBV9, the J gene TRBJ2-7, with 10 bases aligning to TRBD1. Germline V gives CDR1 SGDLS, CDR2 YYNGEE. V lost 4 bases and J lost 3; bases outside the gene matches: 7. CDR3 length equals 15 residues. The CDR3 DNA reads as TGTGCCAGCAGCCCCCGCCGGACAGGGGGCTACGAGCAGTACTTC. This codes for CASSPRRTGGYEQYF. The whole variable domain, remainder taken from reference TRBV9 and TRBJ2-7, is DSGVTQTPKHLITATGQRVTLRCSPRSGDLSVYWYQQSLDQGLQFLIQYYNGEERAKGNILERFSAQQFPDLHSELNLSSLELGDSALYFCASSPRRTGGYEQYFGPGTRLTVT.

The chain recombines TRBV6-1 with TRBJ1-2; possibly TRBD1 for D (5 bases). This CDR3 is 14 amino acids long. V shed 1 base and J shed 4 bases, with 10 bases lying between them. Germline V gene sequence: CDR1 MNHNS, CDR2 SASEGT. The CDR3 is CASSEGAGIYGYTF. Written as DNA, the CDR3 is TGTGCCAGCAGTGAAGGGGCAGGGATCTATGGCTACACCTTC.

The chain recombines TRBV7-8 with TRBJ1-1; D gene unclear. V was trimmed by 5 bases and J by 10 bases, leaving 14 bases between them. This CDR3 is 12 amino acids long. Germline loops: CDR1 SGHVS, CDR2 FQNEAQ. CDR3 sequence reads: CASSDLLLSAFF. CDR3 sequence (DNA): TGTGCCAGCAGCGACCTTCTTTTATCAGCTTTCTTT.

The chain carries TRBV27 and TRBJ2-3; 7 nucleotides match TRBD2. CDR1 is MNHEY and CDR2 is SMNVEV in the germline V gene (reference sequence). The CDR3 loop spans 17 amino acids. The ends lost 5 bases at V and 5 bases at J; junction bases unmatched: 16. The CDR3 sequence is CASSPDRLAPPGDTQYF. The CDR3 DNA is TGTGCCAGCAGTCCCGACAGACTAGCTCCTCCGGGAGATACGCAGTATTTT.

This clone was counted between two and nine times. The rearrangement uses TRBV30 and TRBJ1-1; TRBD1 aligns across 7 bases. V shed 0 bases, J shed 2 bases, and the junction held 6 bases outside the gene matches. There are 15 residues in the CDR3. Germline V gives CDR1 GTSNPN, CDR2 SVGIG (reference sequence). The CDR3 region is CAWSVPTGLNTEAFF. CDR3 DNA sequence: TGTGCCTGGAGTGTCCCGACAGGGTTAAACACTGAAGCTTTCTTT.

This sequence joins TRBV29-1 and TRBJ1-1; perhaps TRBD1 as D (6 bases). The V end was cut by 7 bases, the J end by 1 base, with 13 bases between. The CDR3 loop spans 13 amino acids. Germline CDR1 reads SQVTM; CDR2 reads ANQGSEA. In DNA, the CDR3 is TGCAGCGGGTCCAGGGGCCGGAACACTGAAGCTTTCTTT. This translates into CSGSRGRNTEAFF. Drawing the rest from reference TRBV29-1 and TRBJ1-1, the complete variable domain is SAVISQKPSRDICQRGTSLTIQCQVDSQVTMMFWYRQQPGQSLTLIATANQGSEATYESGFVIDKFPISRPNLTFSTLTVSNMSPEDSSIYLCSGSRGRNTEAFFGQGTRLTVV.

The chain combines TRBV9 with TRBJ2-5, with D hard to call. CDR1 is SGDLS, CDR2 YYNGEE, per germline. Trimming cost V 0 bases and J 5 bases, with 8 bases left between them. There are 13 residues in the CDR3. The chain's CDR3 is CASSVDKLETQYF. CDR3 nucleotides: TGTGCCAGCAGCGTAGACAAGCTGGAGACCCAGTACTTC.

Only one count was recorded for this clone. The chain is built from TRBV6-5 and TRBJ2-7, with D hard to call. The CDR3 extends over 13 amino acids. Germline CDR1 MNHEY, CDR2 SVGAGI. V shed 0 bases and J shed 6 bases, with 9 bases lying between them. CDR3 DNA sequence: TGTGCCAGCAGTTACTCGAGTTACCGCGAGCAGTACTTC. Translated, it gives CASSYSSYREQYF.

V is TRBV28 and J is TRBJ2-7; D not resolved. Germline loops: CDR1 MDHEN, CDR2 SYDVKM. Trimming removed 8 bases from V and 0 bases from J, with 11 bases in between. CDR3 length: 13 residues. CDR3 sequence reads: CASGNGVSYEQYF. The CDR3 nucleotides are TGTGCCAGCGGGAACGGAGTCTCCTACGAGCAGTACTTC.

This rearrangement joins TRBV4-1 to TRBJ2-3; the D gene is possibly TRBD2 (5 bases). CDR1 and CDR2 (germline): MGHRA, YSYEKL. There are 15 residues in the CDR3. Trimming shortened V by 1 base and J by 1 base, and 9 bases separated the two germline ends. The DNA for the CDR3 is TGCGCCAGCAGCCAAGTCGTACTAGGCACAGATACGCAGTATTTT. Translated: CASSQVVLGTDTQYF.

This chain connects TRBV18 to TRBJ2-3, with a tentative D call TRBD1 (5 bases). V lost 6 bases and J 1 base, leaving 14 bases between the germline ends. The CDR3 is 15 residues long. Germline V gives CDR1 KGHSH, CDR2 LQKENI. In DNA, the CDR3 is TGTGCCAGCTCCCCCCGAGAAGGGGGCACAGATACGCAGTATTTT. Its protein product is CASSPREGGTDTQYF.

V usage is TRBV2 and J usage is TRBJ2-1; no reliable D call. This CDR3 is 11 amino acids long. The V end lost 4 bases, the J end lost 8 bases, and 6 bases lay between the germline ends. The V gene's germline CDR1 is SNHLY and CDR2 FYNNEI. The CDR3, as DNA: TGTGCCAGCAGTGGATGGGATGAGCAGTTCTTC. This sequence encodes CASSGWDEQFF.

This sequence joins TRBV5-1 and TRBJ1-2; 8 positions agree with TRBD1. The CDR3 length is 15 residues. Germline V gives CDR1 SGHRS, CDR2 YFSETQ. Trimming removed 4 bases from V and 0 bases from J; junction bases left unmatched: 5. The CDR3 nucleotides are TGCGCCAGCAGCACCGGACAGGGCGCTAACTATGGCTACACCTTC. This gives the protein CASSTGQGANYGYTF.

This chain uses TRBV2 with TRBJ1-5, with 9 bases fitting TRBD1. Germline values: CDR1 SNHLY, CDR2 FYNNEI. J lost 3 bases, V lost 4 bases, and 7 bases had no gene match. The CDR3 runs to 16 residues. The CDR3 coding sequence is TGTGCCAGCAGTGTCAGACAGGGGGAAACCAATCAGCCCCAGCATTTT. It codes for CASSVRQGETNQPQHF.

Regarding this clone: The sample contains more than one DNA sequence encoding this CDR3. This chain links TRBV7-9 with TRBJ1-2, with unresolved D. V lost 1 base and J 3 bases, leaving 6 bases between the germline ends. The germline V gene has CDR1 SEHNR and CDR2 FQNEAQ (reference sequence). This CDR3 region has 13 residues. The DNA for the CDR3 is TGTGCCAGCAGCTTAGGCCGGGACTATGGCTACACCTTC. This codes for CASSLGRDYGYTF.

J is TRBJ1-1 and V is TRBV14; no clear D gene. The V end lost 4 bases, the J end lost 0 bases, and 24 bases lay between the germline ends. Germline values: CDR1 SGHDN, CDR2 FVKESK. This CDR3 contains 19 residues. The CDR3 nucleotides read TGTGCCAGCAGCCTGATTCCCGACTGGGAGGAGGAGATGAACACTGAAGCTTTCTTT. Encoded protein: CASSLIPDWEEEMNTEAFF.

Details on this clone: Other DNA variants within this sample encode the same CDR3. The chain is built from TRBV20-1 and TRBJ2-7; D possibly corresponds to TRBD2 (5 bases). Trimming left V 0 bases short and J 6 bases short, with 6 bases between. The CDR3 length is 11 residues. The germline CDR1 and CDR2 sequences are DFQATT and SNEGSKA (reference sequence). This CDR3 reads CSARDRGEQYF. CDR3 bases: TGCAGTGCTAGAGATCGGGGCGAGCAGTACTTC.

The V gene is TRBV11-1, the J gene TRBJ2-7, with 8 positions matching TRBD1. Germline V gene lookup returns CDR1 SGHAT and CDR2 FQDESV (reference sequence). V dropped 0 bases and J dropped 3; count of bases not matched to a gene: 4. The CDR3 loop spans 15 amino acids. The CDR3 is CASSLAGTGLYEQYF. The CDR3 DNA sequence: TGTGCCAGCAGCTTAGCGGGGACAGGTCTCTACGAGCAGTACTTC.

CDR3 residues: CASSLLGGGETQYF. The CDR3 DNA reads TGTGCCAGCAGCTTGCTGGGGGGAGGAGAGACCCAGTACTTC. The chain recombines TRBV5-6 with TRBJ2-5, with TRBD2 as a possible D gene (6 bases). Per the germline V gene, CDR1 is SGHDT and CDR2 is YYEEEE. Trimming removed 1 base at V and 4 bases at J, with 11 bases between. The CDR3 is made up of 14 amino acids.

This clone was observed a few times. The chain joins TRBV30 to TRBJ1-2, with D uncertain. Trimming stripped 5 bases from V and 2 bases from J, with 9 bases between. The CDR3 sequence is 12 residues long. Germline V gives CDR1 GTSNPN, CDR2 SVGIG (reference sequence). The CDR3 nucleotides are TGTGCCTGGGGTTTTATGAACTATGGCTACACCTTC. Protein product: CAWGFMNYGYTF.

The chain carries TRBV5-4 and TRBJ2-7; weak D call: TRBD2 (6 bases). CDR1 and CDR2 from the germline V gene are SGHNT and YYREEE (reference sequence). The CDR3 has 15 amino acids. Between the trimmed V and J ends, which lost 5 bases and 5 bases, there was a span of 20 bases. CDR3 bases: TGTGCCAGCAGTTTGCCGGGAGCCGGAACGGACGAGCAGTACTTC. It encodes CASSLPGAGTDEQYF.

V usage is TRBV7-2 and J usage is TRBJ2-3; D is perhaps TRBD2 (5 bases). The CDR3 has 16 residues. Trimming cost V 5 bases and J 6 bases, with 21 bases left between them. Per germline, CDR1 SGHTA and CDR2 FQGNSA. DNA for the CDR3: TGTGCCAGCAGCAATTACGGGCTAGCTCTATCGGATACGCAGTATTTT. This translates into CASSNYGLALSDTQYF.